These 18 T cell receptor beta chains share one sample of origin, sequenced in a study of blood T cells in healthy people across ages. Together with a sample-barcoded 5' primer, a J-beta primer mix was included in a second PCR lasting about 6 to 12 cycles. One entry per CDR3 protein, called by TCRdb with MiXCR from the 5' RACE reads. The repertoire holds approximately 600,000 distinct CDR3 sequences, with approximately 59% as singletons. The specimen sequenced was blood. All receptors come from a man aged 55-75 years in good health.

The chain joins TRBV10-3 to TRBJ1-6; D is uncertain. V was shortened by 1 base and J by 7 bases, with 11 bases between the two germline ends. Germline V gene sequence: CDR1 ENHRY, CDR2 SYGVKD. This CDR3 region has 15 residues. The CDR3 loop is CAISEFEAGNSPLHF. The CDR3 DNA is TGTGCCATCAGTGAGTTTGAAGCGGGAAATTCACCCCTCCACTTT.

V is TRBV3-1 and J is TRBJ2-7, with D perhaps matching TRBD1 or TRBD2 (5 bases each). The CDR3 is 13 amino acids. CDR1 and CDR2 from the germline V gene are LGHDT and YNNKEL (reference sequence). V shed 3 bases and J shed 6 bases, with 12 bases lying between them. CDR3 sequence (DNA): TGTGCCAGCAGCCAGGGGACCCCTGGCGAGCAGTACTTC. Amino acids: CASSQGTPGEQYF.

The chain couples TRBV7-2 to TRBJ2-2; TRBD2 matches at 8 bases. This CDR3 spans 16 amino acids. CDR1 SGHTA and CDR2 FQGNSA come from the germline V gene. V shed 7 bases and J 3 bases; nucleotides not matched to a gene: 10. DNA of the CDR3: TGTGCCAGCACCCCCGGGGGGGGCTATTACACCGGGGAGCTGTTTTTT. Translating gives CASTPGGGYYTGELFF.

The rearrangement links TRBV29-1 to TRBJ2-7, with TRBD2 matching 10 bases. V dropped 4 bases and J dropped 7; count of bases not matched to a gene: 7. Per germline, CDR1 SQVTM and CDR2 ANQGSEA. CDR3 size: 13 residues. CDR3: CSVVAGGGGEQYF. In nucleotides, the CDR3 is TGCAGCGTTGTAGCGGGGGGAGGAGGGGAGCAGTACTTC.

This clonotype has only a few counts. This sequence joins TRBV5-1 and TRBJ2-5; D may be TRBD2 (6 bases). Germline CDR1 SGHRS, CDR2 YFSETQ. The V end was cut by 1 base, the J end by 1 base, with 11 bases between. The CDR3 runs 15 residues. Written as DNA, the CDR3 is TGCGCCAGCAGCTTGAGGAGGGGCACCCAAGAGACCCAGTACTTC. Translation gives CASSLRRGTQETQYF.

This clonotype was counted a few times. J is TRBJ1-2 and V is TRBV10-3; D is perhaps TRBD1 (5 bases). The CDR3 is made up of 19 amino acids. The germline gives CDR1 ENHRY, CDR2 SYGVKD. Trimming removed 3 bases at V and 3 bases at J, with 26 bases between. CDR3 loop: CAISEGRDGKLGRDYGYTF. For the CDR3, the DNA is TGTGCCATCAGTGAAGGGCGGGACGGCAAACTTGGCAGGGACTATGGCTACACCTTC.

The rearrangement links TRBV2 to TRBJ2-3; D unclear. Trimming removed 2 bases at V and 6 bases at J, with 3 bases between. CDR3 length equals 11 residues. Germline CDR1 SNHLY, CDR2 FYNNEI. The CDR3 nucleotides are TGTGCCAGCAGTGAACCGGATACGCAGTATTTT. It encodes CASSEPDTQYF.

The V call is TRBV2, the J call TRBJ1-5; TRBD1 is a possible D gene (6 bases). The germline V gene encodes CDR1 SNHLY and CDR2 FYNNEI. V was pared by 2 bases and J by 4 bases, with 15 bases between. The CDR3 has 16 amino acids. The CDR3 nucleotides are TGTGCCAGCAGTGAAAGGGGGTCCTGGGGTAATCAGCCCCAGCATTTT. Translating it yields CASSERGSWGNQPQHF.

This chain connects TRBV2 to TRBJ1-2; D gene unclear. Germline V gene data show CDR1 as SNHLY and CDR2 as FYNNEI. The V end was cut by 6 bases, the J end by 2 bases, with 10 bases between. This CDR3 is built from 13 residues. CDR3 sequence (DNA): TGTGCCAGCAGCAACGGACGGAACTATGGCTACACCTTC. Translation: CASSNGRNYGYTF.

J is TRBJ2-2 and V is TRBV6-1; TRBD2 matches at 7 bases. The CDR3 is 13 residues long. V shed 6 bases, J shed 5 bases, and the junction held 3 bases outside the gene matches. Germline CDR1 MNHNS, CDR2 SASEGT. CDR3 amino acids: CASRGGVTGELFF. The CDR3 DNA follows: TGTGCCAGCAGGGGGGGGGTAACCGGGGAGCTGTTTTTT.

This clonotype came up a few times. V and J are TRBV2 and TRBJ1-2, with TRBD1 as a possible D gene (5 bases). This CDR3 is built from 14 residues. CDR1 is SNHLY and CDR2 is FYNNEI in the germline V gene. Deletions cut 7 bases from V and 8 bases from J, with 20 bases between. The CDR3 nucleotides read TGTGCCAGCAAACCGGACGGGGGGATCGGGGGCTACACCTTC. Its protein is CASKPDGGIGGYTF. Variable domain in full (rest from reference TRBV2 and TRBJ1-2): EPEVTQTPSHQVTQMGQEVILRCVPISNHLYFYWYRQILGQKVEFLVSFYNNEISEKSEIFDDQFSVERPDGSNFTLKIRSTKLEDSAMYFCASKPDGGIGGYTFGSGTRLTVV.

This clonotype appeared a few times. The rearrangement links TRBV28 to TRBJ2-5; D unclear. Trimming pared 9 bases from V and 3 bases from J, leaving 14 bases between. The CDR3 spans 13 residues. Per the germline V gene, CDR1 is MDHEN and CDR2 is SYDVKM. DNA of the CDR3: TGTGCCAGTAACTCGCAGGCCAAAGAGACCCAGTACTTC. It codes for CASNSQAKETQYF. The whole variable domain, filled in from reference TRBV28 and TRBJ2-5, reads DVKVTQSSRYLVKRTGEKVFLECVQDMDHENMFWYRQDPGLGLRLIYFSYDVKMKEKGDIPEGYSVSREKKERFSLILESASTNQTSMYLCASNSQAKETQYFGPGTRLLVL.

There are a few counts of this clonotype. The chain uses TRBV6-1 and TRBJ2-2; TRBD1 matches 11 bases. Germline loops: CDR1 MNHNS, CDR2 SASEGT. J gave up 1 base and V 6 bases, and 1 base lay outside the gene matches. The CDR3 length is 15 residues. The CDR3 spells CASRDRGLNTGELFF. The CDR3 bases are TGTGCCAGCAGGGACAGGGGGCTGAACACCGGGGAGCTGTTTTTT.

This clonotype was counted only a few times. The CDR3 coding sequence is TGTGCCAGCAGCGCGGGACTAGCTAAGGAGACCCAGTACTTC. This encodes CASSAGLAKETQYF. This chain joins TRBV9 and TRBJ2-5; 9 nucleotides line up with TRBD2. CDR3 length: 14 amino acids. The germline gives CDR1 SGDLS, CDR2 YYNGEE. V shed 3 bases and J 5 bases; nucleotides not matched to a gene: 5.

The chain carries TRBV12-3 or TRBV12-4 and TRBJ2-3; D remains ambiguous. The CDR3 is 13 residues long. V was trimmed by 0 bases and J by 9 bases, leaving 10 bases between them. The CDR3 nucleotides read TGTGCCAGCAGTTTAGCGCCTCCACCAACGCAGTATTTT. Protein sequence: CASSLAPPPTQYF.

The J gene is TRBJ2-1, the V gene TRBV6-1; D call uncertain. Trimming took off 2 bases at V and 0 bases at J, with 5 bases between the two ends. The germline CDR1 and CDR2 sequences are MNHNS and SASEGT. This CDR3 has 14 residues. The CDR3 is CASSESGSYNEQFF. The CDR3, as DNA: TGTGCCAGCAGTGAATCGGGCTCCTACAATGAGCAGTTCTTC.

This clonotype was recorded a few times. The J gene is TRBJ1-2, the V gene TRBV27, with TRBD1 matching over 10 bases. V shed 5 bases, J shed 4 bases, and the junction held 4 bases outside the gene matches. CDR1 is MNHEY, CDR2 SMNVEV, per germline (reference sequence). This CDR3 is built from 14 residues. The CDR3 sequence: CASSGGTGAYGYTF. CDR3 DNA: TGTGCCAGCAGTGGGGGGACAGGGGCCTATGGCTACACCTTC.

This chain links TRBV5-4 with TRBJ2-5, with a possible D match to TRBD1 (6 bases). The germline gives CDR1 SGHNT, CDR2 YYREEE (reference sequence). CDR3 size: 15 residues. The V end lost 0 bases, the J end lost 1 base, and 10 bases lay between the germline ends. DNA of the CDR3: TGTGCCAGCAGCTTGGGGGGGCCCGCCCAAGAGACCCAGTACTTC. It is translated as CASSLGGPAQETQYF. Complete variable domain (other parts from reference TRBV5-4 and TRBJ2-5): ETGVTQSPTHLIKTRGQQVTLRCSSQSGHNTVSWYQQALGQGPQFIFQYYREEENGRGNFPPRFSGLQFPNYSSELNVNALELDDSALYLCASSLGGPAQETQYFGPGTRLLVL.